Listed below are T cell receptor beta chains from one sample, sequenced in a study of long-term antiretroviral therapy in people with HIV. Measured with immunoSEQ multiplex PCR; TCRdb has only the in-frame clones, and not every one. The sample lists 23,000 or so clones; 82% were seen once. The material sequenced was unsorted PBMCs, taken 0.2 years after starting antiretroviral therapy. These receptors all come from a woman in her 30s with HIV. Both conserved end residues are part of each CDR3. A D gene is named only where the DNA matches it firmly. Expanded clones get a size class; other rows say once, few or many, or leave the size out.

>14|TRBJ2-5|TRBD1|.|TRBV2
TGTGCCAGCAGTAACTCGGGACAGAGGGAGACCCAGTACTTC
CASSNSGQRETQYF
>14|TRBJ2-7|TRBD1|.|TRBV6-1
TGTGCCAGCAGTCCTACGGGACAGGTCTACGAGCAGTACTTC
CASSPTGQVYEQYF
>15|TRBJ1-1|.|.|TRBV7-9
TGTGCCAGCAGCTTACCGCAGGGCGGTGCTGCTGAAGCTTTCTTT
CASSLPQGGAAEAFF
>13|TRBJ2-2|.|.|TRBV6-1
TGTGCCAGCAGTGAAGCGGACACCGGGGAGCTGTTTTTT
CASSEADTGELFF
>17|TRBJ2-5|.|.|TRBV19
TGTGCCAGTAGTAGGGCGGTGGCGGGTGGGCGCCAAGAGACCCAGTACTTC
CASSRAVAGGRQETQYF
>15|TRBJ1-1|TRBD1|once|TRBV9
TGTGCCAGCAGCGTAGGGACAGGGAAGAACACTGAAGCTTTCTTT
CASSVGTGKNTEAFF
>12|TRBJ2-3|.|once|TRBV14
TGTGCCAGCAGCCTTTCCACAGATACGCAGTATTTT
CASSLSTDTQYF
>15|TRBJ1-1|.|.|TRBV5-1
TGCGCCAGCAGCTTGGGGTTGGACAGAAACACTGAAGCTTTCTTT
CASSLGLDRNTEAFF
>11|TRBJ2-7|.|.|TRBV18
TGTGCCAGCTCACCGAATAACGAGCAGTACTTC
CASSPNNEQYF
>14|TRBJ2-1|TRBD2|once|TRBV6-4
TGTGCCAGCAGTGACCCTAGCGGCTACAATGAGCAGTTCTTC
CASSDPSGYNEQFF
>18|TRBJ1-5|.|few|TRBV7-5
TGTGCCAGAAGCTCACTACCGGAGCGGACAGCCGCAGGACAGCCCCAGCATTTT
CARSSLPERTAAGQPQHF
>12|TRBJ1-1|.|.|TRBV9
TGTGCCAGCAGCGGAACGGGACCGGAGGCTTTCTTT
CASSGTGPEAFF
>15|TRBJ1-2|TRBD1|.|TRBV18
TGTGCCAGCTCACCAGGCTACAGGGACAGTAGAGGCTACACCTTC
CASSPGYRDSRGYTF
>13|TRBJ2-7|TRBD1|.|TRBV27
TGTGCCAGCAGGCTTCAGGGGGCTGGTGAGCAGTACTTC
CASRLQGAGEQYF
>10|TRBJ2-3|.|.|TRBV2
TGTGCCAGCAGCGGCCGTAGGCAGTATTTT
CASSGRRQYF
>20|TRBJ2-5|TRBD2|.|TRBV5-1
TGCGCCAGCAGCTTACCGGGACTAGCGGGGCCTACTAAAAGGGGGGAGACCCAGTACTTC
CASSLPGLAGPTKRGETQYF
>14|TRBJ2-3|.|.|TRBV5-1
TGCGCCAGCAGCTCTAAGACTAGCACAGATACGCAGTATTTT
CASSSKTSTDTQYF
>14|TRBJ2-3|.|.|TRBV4-1
TGCGCCAGCAGCCAAGACACAGGCAGGGATACGCAGTATTTT
CASSQDTGRDTQYF
>17|TRBJ1-1|.|.|TRBV4-1
TGCGCCAGCAGCCAAGAAATCTCCGGGGACGGAAACACTGAAGCTTTCTTT
CASSQEISGDGNTEAFF
>13|TRBJ1-1|.|.|TRBV9
TGTGCCAGCAGCGTAGATACGAACACTGAAGCTTTCTTT
CASSVDTNTEAFF
>15|TRBJ1-1|.|.|TRBV27
TGTGCCAGCAGTTTCGCTGGTGGGCAGGGTGCTGAAGCTTTCTTT
CASSFAGGQGAEAFF
>16|TRBJ1-4|TRBD1|.|TRBV6-1
TGTGCCAGCAGTGAAGTCTGGGGACAGGTTAATGAAAAACTGTTTTTT
CASSEVWGQVNEKLFF
>16|TRBJ2-6|.|.|TRBV2
TGTGCCAGCAGTTTGGGAAGGGGAACTGGGGCCAACGTCCTGACTTTC
CASSLGRGTGANVLTF
>13|TRBJ1-1|TRBD1|.|TRBV11-2
TGTGCCAGCAGCTTAGGGACAGGCTTAGGGGCTTTCTTT
CASSLGTGLGAFF
>17|TRBJ2-7|TRBD2|.|TRBV5-4
TGTGCCAGCAGCTTGGGGGGACTAGCGGGGGCGATGGACGAGCAGTACTTC
CASSLGGLAGAMDEQYF
>12|TRBJ2-7|.|.|TRBV18
TGTGCCAGCTCACCCGGTGCCTACGAGCAGTACTTC
CASSPGAYEQYF
>15|TRBJ1-5|.|once|TRBV29-1
TGCAGCGGGGGAAATGAGGTCGTATCAGATCAGCCCCAGCATTTT
CSGGNEVVSDQPQHF
>17|TRBJ2-3|TRBD1|.|TRBV11-2
TGTGCCAGCAGCTTAGCCCCCCCGGACAGGGGGCAAGATACGCAGTATTTT
CASSLAPPDRGQDTQYF